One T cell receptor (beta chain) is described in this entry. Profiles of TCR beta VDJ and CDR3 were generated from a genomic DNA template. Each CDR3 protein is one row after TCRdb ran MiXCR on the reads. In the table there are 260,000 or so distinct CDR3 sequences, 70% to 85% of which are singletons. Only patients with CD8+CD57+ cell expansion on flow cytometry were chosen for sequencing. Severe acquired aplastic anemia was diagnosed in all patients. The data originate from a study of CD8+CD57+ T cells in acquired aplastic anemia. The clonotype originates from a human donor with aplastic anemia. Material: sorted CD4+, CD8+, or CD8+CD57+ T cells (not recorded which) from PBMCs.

The DNA of the CDR3 is TGTGCCAGCAGTATTGGACAGGGCCCAAATGAGCAGTTCTTC. Translation gives CASSIGQGPNEQFF. The chain is built from TRBV2 and TRBJ2-1; the match to TRBD1 covers 8 bases. V lost 5 bases to trimming and J lost 7 bases; unmatched junction nucleotides: 7. This CDR3 region has 14 residues. Germline V gene lookup returns CDR1 SNHLY and CDR2 FYNNEI.